A single sample is the source of the 16 T cell receptor beta chains below, sequenced in a study of T-cell memory formation after mild COVID-19. TCRdb independently ran MiXCR on the 5' RACE reads; one entry per CDR3 protein. The table has about 400,000 distinct CDR3 sequences, roughly 15% seen once; the top ten hold about 22%. The specimen sequenced was PBMCs or a T cell subset sorted from them (not recorded which). Receptors were obtained from a man younger than 35 who had mild COVID-19 (a few samples of this study predate the infection). Cell type and time point are not known.

The chain combines TRBV28 with TRBJ1-1; 7 bases align to TRBD1. The CDR3 is made up of 17 amino acids. Trimming at V came to 6 bases and at J to 4 bases, leaving 17 bases not matched to a gene. The V gene's germline CDR1 is MDHEN and CDR2 SYDVKM. CDR3: CASRSTRQGDSGTEAFF. CDR3 sequence (DNA): TGTGCCAGCAGATCAACTCGACAGGGAGATTCGGGCACTGAAGCTTTCTTT.

The table lists this clonotype with a few counts. This sequence joins TRBV10-3 and TRBJ1-1; D unclear. This CDR3 has 11 residues. The V gene lost 2 bases and the J gene lost 6 bases, with 4 bases spanning the gap. In germline, CDR1 is ENHRY, CDR2 SYGVKD. This CDR3 reads CAISEPPEAFF. CDR3 DNA sequence: TGTGCCATCAGTGAGCCTCCTGAAGCTTTCTTT.

There are many counts of this clonotype. The chain employs TRBV7-9 and TRBJ2-7; D may be TRBD1 (6 bases). V gave up 5 bases and J gave up 7 bases, with 18 bases separating them. The CDR3 spans 14 residues. Germline CDR1 reads SEHNR; CDR2 reads FQNEAQ (reference sequence). CDR3 bases: TGTGCCAGCAGCCCCCATGCAGGGGAGTCGGAGCAGTACTTC. Amino acids: CASSPHAGESEQYF.

This clonotype was recorded a few times. The chain joins TRBV24-1 to TRBJ2-3; 12 bases line up with TRBD1. The CDR3 runs 16 residues. V dropped 5 bases and J dropped 6; count of bases not matched to a gene: 8. CDR1 KGHDR and CDR2 SFDVKD come from the germline V gene. Here the CDR3 reads CATSAQGQGAADTQYF. In DNA form, the CDR3 reads TGTGCCACCAGTGCCCAGGGACAGGGGGCGGCGGATACGCAGTATTTT.

This clonotype occurred a few times. The rearrangement uses TRBV5-1 and TRBJ2-7; no clear D gene. The CDR3 sequence is 13 residues long. CDR1 and CDR2 from the germline V gene are SGHRS and YFSETQ. The ends were cut back, 3 bases at V and 1 base at J, with 8 bases in the middle. For the CDR3, the DNA is TGCGCCAGCAGCTCGGGCCCGTCCTACGAGCAGTACGTC. Its protein is CASSSGPSYEQYV.

The chain couples TRBV13 to TRBJ2-1; 10 bases match TRBD2. Germline V gene sequence: CDR1 PRHDT, CDR2 FYEKMQ (reference sequence). The CDR3 runs to 15 residues. Trimming at V came to 4 bases and at J to 7 bases, leaving 7 bases not matched to a gene. The CDR3 DNA reads TGTGCCAGCAGCTCTCTAGCGGGGGCGACGAATGAGCAGTTCTTC. Translating gives CASSSLAGATNEQFF.

The V gene is TRBV28, the J gene TRBJ1-6; TRBD1 matches at 10 bases. V lost 3 bases, J lost 6 bases, and 2 bases stayed unmatched. This CDR3 contains 15 residues. Germline lookup yields CDR1 MDHEN and CDR2 SYDVKM. The CDR3 reads CASSLGTGVNSPLHF. In DNA form, the CDR3 reads TGTGCCAGCAGTTTGGGGACAGGGGTTAATTCACCCCTCCACTTT.

In this sample, this clonotype turned up a few times. J is TRBJ2-3 and V is TRBV6-5, with D maybe TRBD1 (6 bases). CDR3 length: 14 amino acids. Germline loops: CDR1 MNHEY, CDR2 SVGAGI. Between the trimmed V and J ends, which lost 6 bases and 4 bases, there was a span of 14 bases. CDR3 sequence reads: CASSRYRDADTQYF. The DNA for the CDR3 is TGTGCCAGCAGCCGTTACAGGGATGCAGATACGCAGTATTTT.

The rearrangement uses TRBV2 and TRBJ2-3, with 7 bases matching TRBD1. The CDR3 length is 14 residues. V lost 4 bases and J lost 3; bases outside the gene matches: 4. Germline loops: CDR1 SNHLY, CDR2 FYNNEI. The CDR3 spells CASSAHRGTDTQYF. The CDR3 nucleotides are TGTGCCAGCAGTGCCCACAGGGGAACAGATACGCAGTATTTT.

This chain uses TRBV28 with TRBJ2-5, with 9 bases aligning to TRBD1. CDR1 is MDHEN and CDR2 is SYDVKM in the germline V gene. V lost 6 bases to trimming and J lost 5 bases; unmatched junction nucleotides: 7. The CDR3 runs to 14 residues. The CDR3 spells CASRGQGGWETQYF. The CDR3 DNA reads as TGTGCCAGCAGGGGACAGGGAGGGTGGGAGACCCAGTACTTC.

The chain employs TRBV7-2 and TRBJ1-4; a weak D match, TRBD1 (6 bases). CDR1 SGHTA and CDR2 FQGNSA come from the germline V gene. Trimming removed 3 bases from V and 8 bases from J, with 19 bases in between. CDR3 length equals 16 residues. DNA of the CDR3: TGTGCCAGCAGCTTTGGGGGGCAGGGAGTTTGGGAAAAACTGTTTTTT. Translating gives CASSFGGQGVWEKLFF.

This clonotype was counted ten times or more. This chain uses TRBV3-1 with TRBJ2-1, with a tentative D call TRBD2 (5 bases). The CDR3 runs to 13 residues. The germline V gene encodes CDR1 LGHDT and CDR2 YNNKEL (reference sequence). Between the trimmed V and J ends, which lost 1 base and 6 bases, there was a span of 7 bases. In DNA form, the CDR3 reads TGTGCCAGCAGCCAAGCAAGCGGCAATGAGCAGTTCTTC. It codes for CASSQASGNEQFF.

CDR3 in DNA: TGTGCCAGCAGGCGGGAGTCCTATAATTCACCCCTCCACTTT. This sequence encodes CASRRESYNSPLHF. V is TRBV25-1 and J is TRBJ1-6; D remains ambiguous. The CDR3 extends over 14 amino acids. Germline-derived CDR1 and CDR2 are MGHDK and SYGVNS. The germline V and J ends were trimmed by 6 bases and 1 base, with 7 bases remaining between them. Complete variable domain (other parts from reference TRBV25-1 and TRBJ1-6): EADIYQTPRYLVIGTGKKITLECSQTMGHDKMYWYQQDPGMELHLIHYSYGVNSTEKGDLSSESTVSRIRTEHFPLTLESARPSHTSQYLCASRRESYNSPLHFGNGTRLTVT.

The rearrangement uses TRBV12-3 or TRBV12-4 and TRBJ2-7, with 9 bases aligning to TRBD1. The CDR3 has 14 residues. The V and J ends lost 4 bases and 5 bases, in that order; junction bases with no gene match: 6. The CDR3 DNA follows: TGTGCCAGCAGTTCGGACAGGGGATTGAACGAGCAGTACTTC. It is translated as CASSSDRGLNEQYF.

The rearrangement links TRBV20-1 to TRBJ2-2; the D is unclear. Germline CDR1 and CDR2: DFQATT and SNEGSKA (reference sequence). Trimming left V 3 bases short and J 3 bases short, with 17 bases between. The CDR3 totals 16 residues. The DNA of the CDR3 is TGCAGTGCTAGGGTTCGAAAGCTAGTGGACACCGGGGAGCTGTTTTTT. Its translation: CSARVRKLVDTGELFF.

The chain employs TRBV23-1 and TRBJ2-7, with TRBD1 matching 7 bases. TRBV23-1 is flagged as an ORF with uncertain function. Unmatched junction bases numbered 13, after V lost 2 bases and J lost 3 bases. There are 17 residues in the CDR3. In nucleotides, the CDR3 is TGCGCCAGCAGTCAAGAGTGCGTGGGACAGAGGTACTACGAGCAGTACGTC. This translates into CASSQECVGQRYYEQYV.